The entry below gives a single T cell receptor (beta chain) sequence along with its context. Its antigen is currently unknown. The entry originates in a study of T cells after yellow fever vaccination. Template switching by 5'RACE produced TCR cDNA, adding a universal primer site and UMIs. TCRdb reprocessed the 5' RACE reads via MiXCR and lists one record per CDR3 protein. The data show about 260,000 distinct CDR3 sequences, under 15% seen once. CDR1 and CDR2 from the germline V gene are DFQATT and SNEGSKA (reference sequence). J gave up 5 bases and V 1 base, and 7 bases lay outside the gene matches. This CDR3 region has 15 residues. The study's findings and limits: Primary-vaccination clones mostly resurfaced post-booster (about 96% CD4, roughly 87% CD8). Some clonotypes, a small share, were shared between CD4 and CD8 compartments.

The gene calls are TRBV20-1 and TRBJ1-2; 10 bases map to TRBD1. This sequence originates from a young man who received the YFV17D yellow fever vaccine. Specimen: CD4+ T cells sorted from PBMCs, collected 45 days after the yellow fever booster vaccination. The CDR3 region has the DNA TGCAGTGCTAGAGGGGCCGGGACAGGGGTTTATGGCTACACCTTC. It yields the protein CSARGAGTGVYGYTF.